This T cell receptor (beta chain) was identified in a study of CD8 T cells in ankylosing spondylitis. Whole-study results and caveats: Enrichment of disease-linked clones was reportedly significant in matched ankylosing spondylitis synovial fluid. Among TCR beta sequences, a motif of under ten highly homologous variants appeared characteristic of ankylosing spondylitis blood.

The sample holds a few counts of this clonotype. No antigen is known for it. TCRdb recomputed calls from the 5' RACE reads with MiXCR, one row per CDR3 protein. The sample has 700,000 to 850,000 distinct CDR3 sequences; 10% to 15% are singletons. V was cut by 1 base and J by 2 bases, with 9 bases left in between. Germline-derived CDR1 and CDR2 are SGHNT and YYREEE (reference sequence). This CDR3 comprises 15 residues. This chain uses TRBV5-4 with TRBJ2-2; D not resolved. Sequenced: blood, either unsorted or a sorted T cell fraction (not recorded which). The receptor's source is a male donor with ankylosing spondylitis. Here the CDR3 DNA reads TGTGCCAGCAGCTTGCCGGCGTTTAACACCGGGGAGCTGTTTTTT. This encodes CASSLPAFNTGELFF.